The source of this T cell receptor (beta chain) is a study of blood T cell repertoires in COVID-19. Study-level background: Samples taken during acute and convalescent COVID-19 were collected in the United States, Italy and Spain. From T cells, B-cell-depleted T cells, or PBMCs came the material, which was cDNA or gDNA.

Germline V gives CDR1 MGHDK, CDR2 SYGVNS. This CDR3 has 17 residues. Trimming took 6 bases from V and 1 from J, leaving 21 bases between them. The method was immunoSEQ multiplex PCR; TCRdb's version includes in-frame clones alone and lacks a portion of them. Counted here are 170,000 or so clones, roughly 83% occurring once; the ten biggest clones make up roughly 2.9%. This sequence originates from a woman in her sixties with acute or convalescent COVID-19. The sequenced sample consisted of peripheral blood. The V and J genes are TRBV25-1 and TRBJ1-1, with a tentative D call TRBD1 (5 bases). The CDR3: CASSPAPQGVRNTEAFF. CDR3 sequence (DNA): TGTGCCAGCAGCCCGGCCCCTCAGGGTGTTCGGAACACTGAAGCTTTCTTT.